This T cell receptor (beta chain) is from a study of control samples from healthy donors and cancer patients. Clones were sequenced by immunoSEQ multiplex PCR, and TCRdb holds only the in-frame ones, with some missing. The sample shows 98,000 or so clones, 70% to 85% of them seen only once. The CDR3 runs 16 residues. Germline CDR1 is MDHEN and CDR2 is SYDVKM. V was shortened by 4 bases and J by 5 bases, with 18 bases between the two germline ends. This chain joins TRBV28 and TRBJ1-5, with D unclear. The sequence derives from a man aged 18 to 35 in good health. Sequencing input: blood. This chain's CDR3 is CASSSYISSVHQPQHF. The CDR3 DNA reads TGTGCCAGCAGTTCCTATATATCATCGGTCCATCAGCCCCAGCATTTT.